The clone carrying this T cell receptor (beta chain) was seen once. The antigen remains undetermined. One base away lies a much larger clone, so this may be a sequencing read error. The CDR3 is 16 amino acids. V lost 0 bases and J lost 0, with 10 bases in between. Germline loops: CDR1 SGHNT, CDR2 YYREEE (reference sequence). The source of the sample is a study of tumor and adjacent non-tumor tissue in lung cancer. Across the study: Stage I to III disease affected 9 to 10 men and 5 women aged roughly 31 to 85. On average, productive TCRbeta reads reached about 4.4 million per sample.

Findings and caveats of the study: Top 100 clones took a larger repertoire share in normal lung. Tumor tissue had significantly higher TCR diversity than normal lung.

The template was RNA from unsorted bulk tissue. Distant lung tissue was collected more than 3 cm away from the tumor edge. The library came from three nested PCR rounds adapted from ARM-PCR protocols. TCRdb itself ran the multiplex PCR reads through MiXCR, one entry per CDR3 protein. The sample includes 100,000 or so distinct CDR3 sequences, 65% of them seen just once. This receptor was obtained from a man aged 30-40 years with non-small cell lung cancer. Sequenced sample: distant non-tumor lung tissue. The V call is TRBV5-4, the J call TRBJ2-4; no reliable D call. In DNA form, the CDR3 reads TGTGCCAGCAGCTTGGGGCCAGCACTAGCCAAAAACATTCAGTACTTC. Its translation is CASSLGPALAKNIQYF.